Below, one T cell receptor (beta chain) is given with its context. V was trimmed by 0 bases and J by 3 bases, leaving 10 bases between them. CDR1 and CDR2 (germline): SGHRS, YFSETQ. The CDR3 contains 16 residues. These data come from a study of blood T cell repertoires in COVID-19. The data were produced by immunoSEQ multiplex PCR, yet TCRdb's version contains in-frame clones alone and is incomplete. Of 250,000 to 400,000 clones listed, approximately 91% are singletons. This sequence originates from a man aged 60-69 years who had recovered from COVID-19. The V gene is TRBV5-1, the J gene TRBJ2-6; tentatively, D is TRBD2 (5 bases). The specimen sequenced was PBMCs or T cells enriched from blood (not recorded which). This CDR3 is CASSLGAEGGANVLTF. CDR3 in DNA: TGCGCCAGCAGCTTGGGGGCCGAGGGTGGGGCCAACGTCCTGACTTTC.